This TCR beta chain was captured by sequencing in a study of neurological immune-mediated disorders. The cDNA came from 5'RACE with 10-nucleotide random UMIs. TCRdb reanalysed the 5' RACE reads using MiXCR and keeps one entry per CDR3 protein. The sample lists 60,000 to 85,000 distinct CDR3 sequences, 5% to 6% seen once, with around 2.2% in the top ten. CDR3 size: 15 residues. CDR1 SGHVS and CDR2 FNYEAQ come from the germline V gene. V lost 1 base and J lost 8, with 16 bases in between. Study-wide results and limits: Private repertoires in all groups were suggested by the finding that expanded clones across subjects shared no CDR3 amino acid sequences. The greatest TCR clonal expansion appeared in HTLV-1-associated myelopathy and the smallest, falling below healthy controls, in multiple sclerosis.

This clonotype was counted many times. The antigen is undetermined. The sample taken for sequencing was PBMCs. The sequence was collected from a woman in her thirties with multiple sclerosis. This sequence joins TRBV7-6 and TRBJ2-3, with a tentative D call TRBD2 (5 bases). The CDR3 DNA reads TGTGCCAGCAGCTTAGATCCAGGCGGGCGTGGTACGCAGTATTTT. Amino acids: CASSLDPGGRGTQYF.